This TCR beta chain was recorded in a study of shared clonotypes between healthy human individuals. Points from the study as a whole: Naive subsets generally had larger estimated richness than memory subsets. The diversity represented, both genetic and in exposure history, was limited by few donors. Among four donors, approximately 5% of naive CD4 clonotypes were found in common.

The CDR3 totals 15 residues. Trimming shortened V by 4 bases and J by 4 bases, and 16 bases separated the two germline ends. CDR1 and CDR2 (germline): LGHNA, YSLEER. In replicate PCRs of sorted subsets, about 220 ng DNA, about 30,000 T cell genomes, was used. The method was immunoSEQ multiplex PCR; TCRdb's version includes in-frame clones alone and lacks a portion of them. Of about 2.4 million clones in the sample, approximately 90% were seen once. With respect to this clone: Its antigen is unidentified.

Sequencing used naive CD4+ T cells sorted from blood. Described subset: CD45RA+ positively selected. The source is a man between 18 and 35 years old in good health. The rearrangement links TRBV4-3 to TRBJ1-2; the D gene is possibly TRBD1 (6 bases). CDR3 nucleotide sequence: TGCGCCAGCAGCCCAGGGGACGGACAGTTCTATGGCTACACCTTC. Its translation is CASSPGDGQFYGYTF.